This T cell receptor (beta chain) derives from a study of cytomegalovirus exposure and HLA in healthy donors. Researchers ran the PCR with 60 Vbeta and 13 Jbeta primers. Clones were sequenced by immunoSEQ multiplex PCR, and TCRdb holds only the in-frame ones, with some missing. Of about 170,000 clones listed, 82% are singletons. V lost 11 bases and J lost 4; bases outside the gene matches: 14. Germline V gene lookup returns CDR1 MNHNY and CDR2 SVGAGI (reference sequence). The CDR3 sequence is 15 residues long. Sequences were obtained from PBMCs. The receptor's source is a girl aged 2 to 9 in good health and CMV-seropositive. The chain has TRBV6-6 and TRBJ2-3, with 8 bases identical to TRBD1. CDR3 in DNA: TGTGCCTCGCGCGGCTTAGGACAGGGACCAGATACGCAGTATTTT. Its protein product is CASRGLGQGPDTQYF.